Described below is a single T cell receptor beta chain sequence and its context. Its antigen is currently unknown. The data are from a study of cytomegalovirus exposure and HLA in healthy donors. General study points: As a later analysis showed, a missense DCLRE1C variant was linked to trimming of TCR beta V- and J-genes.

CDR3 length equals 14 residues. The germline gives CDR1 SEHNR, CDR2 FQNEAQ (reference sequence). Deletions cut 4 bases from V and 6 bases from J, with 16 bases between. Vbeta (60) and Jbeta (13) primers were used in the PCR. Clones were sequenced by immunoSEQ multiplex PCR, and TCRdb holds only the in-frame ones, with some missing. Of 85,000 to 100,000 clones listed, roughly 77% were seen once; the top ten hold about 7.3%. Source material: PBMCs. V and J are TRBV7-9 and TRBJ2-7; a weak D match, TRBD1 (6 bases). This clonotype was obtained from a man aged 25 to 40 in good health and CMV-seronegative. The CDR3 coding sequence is TGTGCCAGCAGCTCACCAACAGGGTCCCCCGAGCAGTACTTC. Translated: CASSSPTGSPEQYF. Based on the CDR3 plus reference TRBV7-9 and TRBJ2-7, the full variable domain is DTGVSQNPRHKITKRGQNVTFRCDPISEHNRLYWYRQTLGQGPEFLTYFQNEAQLEKSRLLSDRFSAERPKGSFSTLEIQRTEQGDSAMYLCASSSPTGSPEQYFGPGTRLTVT.